Given below is one TCR beta chain in context. Its antigen is still unknown. The data stem from a study of post-analysis software for immune sequencing data. Whole-study results and caveats: Comparison of patients with controls showed a handful of TRBV segments more frequent in patients, TRBV5-6, TRBV5-1 and TRBV20-1 among them. Among multiple sclerosis patients, normalized Chao1 diversity was significantly below that of controls.

The TCR beta cDNA libraries carried unique molecular identifiers. In TCRdb, the PCR reads were re-called with MiXCR into one record per CDR3 protein. The sample holds roughly 730,000 distinct CDR3 sequences, roughly 30% seen once. Trimming cost V 4 bases and J 1 base; bases outside gene matches: 5. CDR3 length equals 16 residues. V gene TRBV12-3 or TRBV12-4 combines with J gene TRBJ2-3, with TRBD2 identical over 10 bases. This sequence originates from a girl aged 5-17 years with multiple sclerosis. Sequencing input: blood. CDR3 coding DNA: TGTGCCAGCAGTTCACTAGCGGGACGGGGCACAGATACGCAGTATTTT. Translating gives CASSSLAGRGTDTQYF.